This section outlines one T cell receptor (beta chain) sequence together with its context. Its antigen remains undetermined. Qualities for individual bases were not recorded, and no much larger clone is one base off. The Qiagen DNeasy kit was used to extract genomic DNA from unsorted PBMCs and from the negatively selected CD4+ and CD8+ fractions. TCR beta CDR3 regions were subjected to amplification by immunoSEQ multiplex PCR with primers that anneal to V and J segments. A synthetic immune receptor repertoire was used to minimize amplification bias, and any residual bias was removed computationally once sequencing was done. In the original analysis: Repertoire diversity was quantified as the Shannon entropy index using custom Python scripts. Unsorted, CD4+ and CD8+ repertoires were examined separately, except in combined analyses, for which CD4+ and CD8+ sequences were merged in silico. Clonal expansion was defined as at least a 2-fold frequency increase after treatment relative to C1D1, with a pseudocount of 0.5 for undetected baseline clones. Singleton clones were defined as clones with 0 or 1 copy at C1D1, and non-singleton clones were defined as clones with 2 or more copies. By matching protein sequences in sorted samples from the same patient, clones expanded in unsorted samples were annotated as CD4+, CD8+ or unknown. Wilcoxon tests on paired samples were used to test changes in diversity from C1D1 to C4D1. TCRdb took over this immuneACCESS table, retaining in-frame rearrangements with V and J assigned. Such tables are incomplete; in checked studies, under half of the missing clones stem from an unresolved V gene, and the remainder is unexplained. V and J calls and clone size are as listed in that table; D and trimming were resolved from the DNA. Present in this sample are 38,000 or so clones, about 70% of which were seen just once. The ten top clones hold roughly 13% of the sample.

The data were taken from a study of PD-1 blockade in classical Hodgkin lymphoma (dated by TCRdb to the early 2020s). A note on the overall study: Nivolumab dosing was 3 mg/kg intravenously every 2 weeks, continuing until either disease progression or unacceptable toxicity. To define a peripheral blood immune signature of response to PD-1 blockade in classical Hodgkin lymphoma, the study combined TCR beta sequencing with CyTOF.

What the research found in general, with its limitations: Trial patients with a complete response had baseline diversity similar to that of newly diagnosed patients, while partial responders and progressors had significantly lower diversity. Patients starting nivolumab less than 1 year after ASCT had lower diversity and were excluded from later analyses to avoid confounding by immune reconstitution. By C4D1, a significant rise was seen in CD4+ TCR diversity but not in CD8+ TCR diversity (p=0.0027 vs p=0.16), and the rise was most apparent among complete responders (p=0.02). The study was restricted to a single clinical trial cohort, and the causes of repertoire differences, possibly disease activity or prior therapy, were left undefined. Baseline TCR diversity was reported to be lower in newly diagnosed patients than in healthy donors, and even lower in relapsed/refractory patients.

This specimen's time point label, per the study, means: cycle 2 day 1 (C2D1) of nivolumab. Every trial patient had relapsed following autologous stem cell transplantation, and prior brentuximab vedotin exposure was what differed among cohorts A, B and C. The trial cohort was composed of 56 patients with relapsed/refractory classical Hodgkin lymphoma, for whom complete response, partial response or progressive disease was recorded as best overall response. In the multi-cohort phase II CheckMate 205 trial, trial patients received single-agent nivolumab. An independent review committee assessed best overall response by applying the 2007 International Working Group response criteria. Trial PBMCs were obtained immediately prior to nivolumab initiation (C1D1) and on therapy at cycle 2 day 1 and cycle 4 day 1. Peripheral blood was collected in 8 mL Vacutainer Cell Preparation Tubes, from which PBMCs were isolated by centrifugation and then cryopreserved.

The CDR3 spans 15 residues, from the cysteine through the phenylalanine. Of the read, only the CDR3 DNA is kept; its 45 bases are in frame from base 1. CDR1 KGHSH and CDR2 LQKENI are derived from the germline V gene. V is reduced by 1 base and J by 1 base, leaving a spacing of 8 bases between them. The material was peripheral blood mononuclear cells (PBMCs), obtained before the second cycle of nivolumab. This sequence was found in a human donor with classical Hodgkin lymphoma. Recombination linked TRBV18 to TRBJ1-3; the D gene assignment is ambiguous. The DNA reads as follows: TGTGCCAGCTCACCACGAGGGCATTCTGGAAACACCATATATTTT. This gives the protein CASSPRGHSGNTIYF. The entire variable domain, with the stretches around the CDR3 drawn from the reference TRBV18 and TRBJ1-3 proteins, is NAGVMQNPRHLVRRRGQEARLRCSPMKGHSHVYWYRQLPEEGLKFMVYLQKENIIDESGMPKERFSAEFPKEGPSILRIQQVVRGDSAAYFCASSPRGHSGNTIYFGEGSWLTVV.